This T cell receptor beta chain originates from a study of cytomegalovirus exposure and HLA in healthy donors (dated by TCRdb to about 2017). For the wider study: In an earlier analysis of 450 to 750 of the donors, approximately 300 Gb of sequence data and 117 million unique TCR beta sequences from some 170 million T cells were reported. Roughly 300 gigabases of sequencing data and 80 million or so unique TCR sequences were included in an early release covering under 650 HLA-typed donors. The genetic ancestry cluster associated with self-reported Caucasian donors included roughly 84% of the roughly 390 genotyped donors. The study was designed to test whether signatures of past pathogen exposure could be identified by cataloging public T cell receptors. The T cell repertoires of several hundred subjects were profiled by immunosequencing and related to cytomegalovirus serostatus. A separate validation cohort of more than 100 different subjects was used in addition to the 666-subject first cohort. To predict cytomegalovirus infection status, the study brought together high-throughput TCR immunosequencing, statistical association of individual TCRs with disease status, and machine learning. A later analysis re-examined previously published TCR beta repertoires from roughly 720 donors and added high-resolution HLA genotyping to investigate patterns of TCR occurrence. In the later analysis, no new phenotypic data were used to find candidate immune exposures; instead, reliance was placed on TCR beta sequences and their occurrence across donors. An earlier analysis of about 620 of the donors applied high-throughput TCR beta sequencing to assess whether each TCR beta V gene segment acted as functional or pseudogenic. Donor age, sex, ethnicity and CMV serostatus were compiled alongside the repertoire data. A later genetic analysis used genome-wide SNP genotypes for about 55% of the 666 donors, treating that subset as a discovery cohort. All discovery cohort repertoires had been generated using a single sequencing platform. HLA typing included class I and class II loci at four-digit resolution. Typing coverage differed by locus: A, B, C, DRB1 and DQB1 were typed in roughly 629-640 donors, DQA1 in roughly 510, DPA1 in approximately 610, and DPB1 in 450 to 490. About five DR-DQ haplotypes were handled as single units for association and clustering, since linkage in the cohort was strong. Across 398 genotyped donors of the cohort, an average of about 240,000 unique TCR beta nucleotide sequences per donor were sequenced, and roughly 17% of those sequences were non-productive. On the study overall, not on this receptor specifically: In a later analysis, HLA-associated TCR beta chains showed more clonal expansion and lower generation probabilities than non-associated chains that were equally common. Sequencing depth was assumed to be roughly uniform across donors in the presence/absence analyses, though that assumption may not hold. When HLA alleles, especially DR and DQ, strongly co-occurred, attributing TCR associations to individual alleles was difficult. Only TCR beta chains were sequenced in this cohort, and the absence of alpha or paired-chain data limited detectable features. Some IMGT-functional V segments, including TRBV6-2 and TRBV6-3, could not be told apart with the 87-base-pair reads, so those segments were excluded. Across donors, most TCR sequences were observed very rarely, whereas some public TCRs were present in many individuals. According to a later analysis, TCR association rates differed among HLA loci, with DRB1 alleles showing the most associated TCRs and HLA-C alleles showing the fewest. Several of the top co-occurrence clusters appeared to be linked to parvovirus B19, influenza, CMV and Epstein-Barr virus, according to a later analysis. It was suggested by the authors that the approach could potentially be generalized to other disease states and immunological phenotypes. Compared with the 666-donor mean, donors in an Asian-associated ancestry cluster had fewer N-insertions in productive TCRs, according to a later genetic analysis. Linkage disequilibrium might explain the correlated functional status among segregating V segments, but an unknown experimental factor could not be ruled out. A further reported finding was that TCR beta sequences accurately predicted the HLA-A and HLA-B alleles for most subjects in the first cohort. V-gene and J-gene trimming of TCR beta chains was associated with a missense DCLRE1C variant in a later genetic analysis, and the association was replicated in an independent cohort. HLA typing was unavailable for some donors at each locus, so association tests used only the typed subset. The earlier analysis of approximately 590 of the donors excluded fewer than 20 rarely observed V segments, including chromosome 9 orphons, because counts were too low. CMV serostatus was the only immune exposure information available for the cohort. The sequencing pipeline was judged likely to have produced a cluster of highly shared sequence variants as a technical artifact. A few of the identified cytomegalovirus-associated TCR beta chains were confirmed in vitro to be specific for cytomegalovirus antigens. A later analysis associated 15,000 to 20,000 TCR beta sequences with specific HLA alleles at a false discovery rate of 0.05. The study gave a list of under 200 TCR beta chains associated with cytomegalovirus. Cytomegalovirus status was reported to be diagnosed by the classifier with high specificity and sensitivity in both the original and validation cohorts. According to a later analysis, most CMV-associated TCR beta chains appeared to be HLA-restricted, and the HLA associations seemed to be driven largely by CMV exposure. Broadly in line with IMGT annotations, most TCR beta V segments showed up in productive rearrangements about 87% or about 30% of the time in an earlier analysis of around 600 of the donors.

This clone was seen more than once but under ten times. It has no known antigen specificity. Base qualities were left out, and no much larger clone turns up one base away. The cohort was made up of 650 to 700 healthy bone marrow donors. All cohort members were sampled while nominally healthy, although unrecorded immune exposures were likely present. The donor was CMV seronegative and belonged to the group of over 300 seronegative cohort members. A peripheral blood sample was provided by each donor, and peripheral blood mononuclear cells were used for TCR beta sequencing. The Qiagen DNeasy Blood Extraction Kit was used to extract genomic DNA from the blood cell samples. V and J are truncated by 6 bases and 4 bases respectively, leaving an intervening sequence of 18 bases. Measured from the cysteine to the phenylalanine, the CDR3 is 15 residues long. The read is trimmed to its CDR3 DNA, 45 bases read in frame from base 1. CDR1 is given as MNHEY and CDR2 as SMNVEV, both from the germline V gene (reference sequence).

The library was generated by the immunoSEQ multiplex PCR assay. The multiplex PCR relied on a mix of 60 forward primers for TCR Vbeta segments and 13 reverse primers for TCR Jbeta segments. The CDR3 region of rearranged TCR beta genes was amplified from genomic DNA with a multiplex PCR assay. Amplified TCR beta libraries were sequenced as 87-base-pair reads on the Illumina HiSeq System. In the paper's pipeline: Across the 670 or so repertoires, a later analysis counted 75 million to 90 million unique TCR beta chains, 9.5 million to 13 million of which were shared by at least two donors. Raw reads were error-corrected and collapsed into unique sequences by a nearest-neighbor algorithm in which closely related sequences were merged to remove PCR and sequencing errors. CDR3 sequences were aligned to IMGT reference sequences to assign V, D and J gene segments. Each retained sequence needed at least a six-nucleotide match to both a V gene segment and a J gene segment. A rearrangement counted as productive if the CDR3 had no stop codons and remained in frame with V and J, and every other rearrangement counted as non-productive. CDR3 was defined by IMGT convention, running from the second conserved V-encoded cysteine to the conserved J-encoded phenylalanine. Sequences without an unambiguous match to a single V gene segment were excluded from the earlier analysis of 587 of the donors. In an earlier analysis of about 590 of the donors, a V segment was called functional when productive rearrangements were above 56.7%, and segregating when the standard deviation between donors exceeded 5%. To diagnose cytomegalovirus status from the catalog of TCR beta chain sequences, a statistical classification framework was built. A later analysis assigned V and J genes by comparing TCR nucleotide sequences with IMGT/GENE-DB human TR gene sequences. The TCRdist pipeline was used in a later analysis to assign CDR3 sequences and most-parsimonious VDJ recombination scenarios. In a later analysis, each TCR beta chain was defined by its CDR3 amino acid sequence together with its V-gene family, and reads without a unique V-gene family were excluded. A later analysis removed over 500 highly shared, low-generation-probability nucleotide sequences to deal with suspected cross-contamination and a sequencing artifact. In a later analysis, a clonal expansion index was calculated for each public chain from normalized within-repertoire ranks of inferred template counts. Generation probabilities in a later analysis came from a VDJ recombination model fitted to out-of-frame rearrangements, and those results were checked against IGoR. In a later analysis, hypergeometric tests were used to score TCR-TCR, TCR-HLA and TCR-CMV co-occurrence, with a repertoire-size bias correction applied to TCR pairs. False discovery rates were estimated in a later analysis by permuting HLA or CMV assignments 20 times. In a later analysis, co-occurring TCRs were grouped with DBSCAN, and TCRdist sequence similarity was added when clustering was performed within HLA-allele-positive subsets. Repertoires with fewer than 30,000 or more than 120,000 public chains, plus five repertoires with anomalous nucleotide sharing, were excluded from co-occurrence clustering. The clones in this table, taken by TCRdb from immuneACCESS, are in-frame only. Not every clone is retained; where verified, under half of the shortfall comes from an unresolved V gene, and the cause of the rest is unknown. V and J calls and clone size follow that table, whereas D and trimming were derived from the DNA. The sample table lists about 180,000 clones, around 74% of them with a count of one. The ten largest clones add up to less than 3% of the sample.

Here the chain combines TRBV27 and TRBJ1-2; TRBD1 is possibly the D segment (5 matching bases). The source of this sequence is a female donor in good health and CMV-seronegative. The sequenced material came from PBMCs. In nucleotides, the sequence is TGTGCCAGCAGCAATGGGGCCGGGAGAGGCTATGGCTACACCTTC. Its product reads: CASSNGAGRGYGYTF.